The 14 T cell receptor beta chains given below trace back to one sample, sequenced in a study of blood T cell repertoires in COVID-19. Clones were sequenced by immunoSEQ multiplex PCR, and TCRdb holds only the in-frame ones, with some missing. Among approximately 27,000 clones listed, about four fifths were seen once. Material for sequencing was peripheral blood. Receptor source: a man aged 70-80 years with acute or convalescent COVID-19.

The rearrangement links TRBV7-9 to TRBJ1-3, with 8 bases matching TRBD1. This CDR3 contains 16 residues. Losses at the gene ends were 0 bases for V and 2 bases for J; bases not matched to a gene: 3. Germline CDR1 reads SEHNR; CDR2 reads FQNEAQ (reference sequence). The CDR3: CASSLAGGQAGNTIYF. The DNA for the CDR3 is TGTGCCAGCAGCTTAGCAGGGGGACAGGCTGGAAACACCATATATTTT.

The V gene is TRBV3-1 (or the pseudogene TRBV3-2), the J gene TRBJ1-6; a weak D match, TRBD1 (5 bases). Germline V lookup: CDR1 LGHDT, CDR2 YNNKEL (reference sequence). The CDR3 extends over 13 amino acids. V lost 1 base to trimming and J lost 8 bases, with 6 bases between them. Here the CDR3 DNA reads TGTGCCAGCAGCCAAGCCAGGGATTCACCCCTCCACTTT. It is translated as CASSQARDSPLHF.

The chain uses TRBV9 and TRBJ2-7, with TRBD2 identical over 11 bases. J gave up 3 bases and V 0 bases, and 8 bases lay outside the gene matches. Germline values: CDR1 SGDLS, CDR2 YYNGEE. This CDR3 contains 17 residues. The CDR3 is CASSVGRLAGGVYEQYF. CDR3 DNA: TGTGCCAGCAGCGTAGGTCGGCTAGCGGGGGGTGTCTACGAGCAGTACTTC.

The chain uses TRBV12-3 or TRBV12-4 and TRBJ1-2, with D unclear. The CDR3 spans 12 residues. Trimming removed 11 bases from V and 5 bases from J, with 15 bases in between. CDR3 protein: CALGGLGYGYTF. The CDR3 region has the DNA TGTGCCCTCGGCGGGCTAGGGTATGGCTACACCTTC.

The CDR3 protein is CASSLYRLNTEAFF. The CDR3 bases are TGTGCCAGCAGTTTATACAGATTAAACACTGAAGCTTTCTTT. The chain uses TRBV27 and TRBJ1-1; no clear D gene. The germline CDR1 and CDR2 sequences are MNHEY and SMNVEV (reference sequence). V was trimmed by 1 base and J by 2 bases, leaving 8 bases between them. CDR3 length: 14 amino acids.

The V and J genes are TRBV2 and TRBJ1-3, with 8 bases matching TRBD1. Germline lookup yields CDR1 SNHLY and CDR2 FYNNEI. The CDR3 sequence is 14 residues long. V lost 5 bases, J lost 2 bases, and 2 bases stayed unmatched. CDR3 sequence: CASSLQGAGNTIYF. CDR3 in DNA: TGTGCCAGCAGTTTACAGGGGGCTGGAAACACCATATATTTT. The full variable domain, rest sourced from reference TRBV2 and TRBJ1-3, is EPEVTQTPSHQVTQMGQEVILRCVPISNHLYFYWYRQILGQKVEFLVSFYNNEISEKSEIFDDQFSVERPDGSNFTLKIRSTKLEDSAMYFCASSLQGAGNTIYFGEGSWLTVV.

The DNA of the CDR3 is TGTGCCACCCGAACCGTGCCGGGACCCCCGGGGGGGTTCTTC. Its protein product is CATRTVPGPPGGFF. This chain joins TRBV24-1 and TRBJ2-1, with 7 positions matching TRBD2. This CDR3 comprises 14 residues. The V and J ends lost 9 bases and 15 bases, in that order; junction bases with no gene match: 19. Germline CDR1 and CDR2: KGHDR and SFDVKD.

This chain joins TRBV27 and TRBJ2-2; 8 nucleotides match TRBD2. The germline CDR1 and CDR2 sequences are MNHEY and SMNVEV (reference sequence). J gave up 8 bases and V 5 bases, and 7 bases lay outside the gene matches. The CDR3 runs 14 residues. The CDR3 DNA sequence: TGTGCCAGCAGTCGGGGACTAGTGGTTGGGGAGCTGTTTTTT. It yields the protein CASSRGLVVGELFF.

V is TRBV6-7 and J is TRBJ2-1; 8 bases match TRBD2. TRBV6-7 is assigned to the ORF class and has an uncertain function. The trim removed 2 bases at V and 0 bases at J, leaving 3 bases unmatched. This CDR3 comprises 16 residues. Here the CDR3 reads CASSYPSGLSYNEQFF. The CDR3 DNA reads TGTGCCAGCAGTTACCCTAGCGGGCTCTCCTACAATGAGCAGTTCTTC.

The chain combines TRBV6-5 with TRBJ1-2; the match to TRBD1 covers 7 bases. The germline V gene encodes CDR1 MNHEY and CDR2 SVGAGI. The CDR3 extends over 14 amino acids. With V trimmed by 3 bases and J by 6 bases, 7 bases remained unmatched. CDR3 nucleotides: TGTGCCAGCAGTTATACGGACCAGGGGGATGGCTACACCTTC. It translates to CASSYTDQGDGYTF.

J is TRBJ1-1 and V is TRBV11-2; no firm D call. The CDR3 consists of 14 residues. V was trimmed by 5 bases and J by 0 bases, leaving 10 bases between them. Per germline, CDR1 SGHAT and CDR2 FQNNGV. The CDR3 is CASSPLVMNTEAFF. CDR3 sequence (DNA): TGTGCCAGCAGCCCCCTAGTTATGAACACTGAAGCTTTCTTT.

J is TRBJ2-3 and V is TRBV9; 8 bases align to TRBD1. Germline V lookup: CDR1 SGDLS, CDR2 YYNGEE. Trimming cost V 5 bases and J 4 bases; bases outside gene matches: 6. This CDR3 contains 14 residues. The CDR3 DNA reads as TGTGCCAGCAGTAGACAGGGGCTCGCAGATACGCAGTATTTT. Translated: CASSRQGLADTQYF.

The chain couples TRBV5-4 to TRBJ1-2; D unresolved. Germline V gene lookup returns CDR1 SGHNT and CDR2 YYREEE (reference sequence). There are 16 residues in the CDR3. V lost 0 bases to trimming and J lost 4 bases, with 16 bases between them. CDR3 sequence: CASSLGSPSTGYGYTF. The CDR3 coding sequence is TGTGCCAGCAGCTTGGGATCCCCATCTACGGGCTATGGCTACACCTTC.

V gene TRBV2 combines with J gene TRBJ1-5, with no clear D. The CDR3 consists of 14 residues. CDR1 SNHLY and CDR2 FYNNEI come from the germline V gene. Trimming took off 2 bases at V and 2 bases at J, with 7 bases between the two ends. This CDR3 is CASSETERNQPQHF. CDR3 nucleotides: TGTGCCAGCAGTGAAACAGAACGCAATCAGCCCCAGCATTTT.